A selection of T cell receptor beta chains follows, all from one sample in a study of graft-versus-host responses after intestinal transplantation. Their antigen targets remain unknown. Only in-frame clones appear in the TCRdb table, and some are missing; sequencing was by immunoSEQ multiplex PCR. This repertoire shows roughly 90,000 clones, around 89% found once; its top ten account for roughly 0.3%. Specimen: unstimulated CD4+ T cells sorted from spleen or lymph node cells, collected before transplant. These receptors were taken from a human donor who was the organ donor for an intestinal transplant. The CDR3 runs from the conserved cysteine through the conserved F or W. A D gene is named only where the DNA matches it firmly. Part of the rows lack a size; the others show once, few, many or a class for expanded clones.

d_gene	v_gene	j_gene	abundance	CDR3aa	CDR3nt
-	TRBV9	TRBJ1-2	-	CASSPNNYGYTF	TGTGCCAGCAGCCCCAATAACTATGGCTACACCTTC
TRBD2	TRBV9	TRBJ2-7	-	CASSPLAGGKYEQYF	TGTGCCAGCAGCCCGCTAGCGGGAGGGAAATACGAGCAGTACTTC
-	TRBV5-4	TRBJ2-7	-	CASSSVYEQYF	TGTGCCAGCAGCTCAGTATACGAGCAGTACTTC
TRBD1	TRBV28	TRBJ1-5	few	CASGGTANQPQHF	TGTGCCAGCGGCGGGACAGCGAATCAGCCCCAGCATTTT
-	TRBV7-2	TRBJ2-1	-	CASSLGPNLGSEQFF	TGTGCCAGCAGCTTAGGGCCCAATCTTGGCAGTGAGCAGTTCTTC
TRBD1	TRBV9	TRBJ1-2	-	CASRRTGTGYTF	TGTGCCAGCAGAAGGACAGGGACTGGCTACACCTTC
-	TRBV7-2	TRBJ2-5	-	CASSLGKQGSGWLTQYF	TGTGCCAGCAGCTTAGGGAAACAGGGATCGGGGTGGTTGACCCAGTACTTC
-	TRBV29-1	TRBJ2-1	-	CSVDRSFYNEQFF	TGCAGCGTTGACAGAAGTTTCTACAATGAGCAGTTCTTC
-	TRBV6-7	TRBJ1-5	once	CASSPHRDTSRICQPQHF	TGTGCCAGCAGCCCCCACCGGGACACCTCCAGAATTTGTCAGCCCCAGCATTTT
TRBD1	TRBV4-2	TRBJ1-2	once	CASSQVGTGSKHGYTF	TGTGCCAGCAGCCAAGTTGGGACAGGGTCGAAGCATGGCTACACCTTC
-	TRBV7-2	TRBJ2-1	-	CASSLAGSYNEQFF	TGTGCCAGCAGCTTGGCCGGGTCCTACAATGAGCAGTTCTTC
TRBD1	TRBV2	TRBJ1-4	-	CASSYTGGAGPNEKLFF	TGTGCCAGCAGTTATACAGGGGGCGCCGGCCCTAATGAAAAACTGTTTTTT
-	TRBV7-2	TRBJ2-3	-	CASSLSPTLHTQYF	TGTGCCAGCAGCCTCTCCCCTACGCTACATACGCAGTATTTT
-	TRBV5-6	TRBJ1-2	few	CASSFSLYGYTF	TGTGCCAGCAGCTTTTCCCTCTATGGCTACACCTTC
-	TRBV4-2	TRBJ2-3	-	CASSLNFLDVDTQYF	TGTGCCAGCAGCCTAAATTTCTTAGATGTAGATACGCAGTATTTT
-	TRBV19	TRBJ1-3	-	CASSMFPPGGNTIYF	TGTGCCAGTAGTATGTTCCCACCCGGTGGAAACACCATATATTTT
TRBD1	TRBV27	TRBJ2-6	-	CASSMRDRGSGANVLTF	TGTGCCAGCAGTATGCGGGACAGGGGCTCTGGGGCCAACGTCCTGACTTTC
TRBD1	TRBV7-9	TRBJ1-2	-	CASSLARGQGNYGYTF	TGTGCCAGCAGCTTAGCGCGTGGACAGGGTAACTATGGCTACACCTTC
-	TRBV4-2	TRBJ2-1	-	CASSHNLARLEGNEQFF	TGTGCCAGCAGCCATAACCTAGCGCGCTTGGAGGGCAATGAGCAGTTCTTC
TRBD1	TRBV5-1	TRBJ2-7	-	CASSNRGEQYF	TGCGCCAGCAGCAACAGGGGCGAGCAGTACTTC
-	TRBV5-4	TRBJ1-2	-	CASSPDRNYGYTF	TGTGCCAGCAGTCCCGACAGAAACTATGGCTACACCTTC
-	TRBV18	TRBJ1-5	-	CASSPPNRGMNQPQHF	TGTGCCAGCTCACCACCTAACAGAGGGATGAATCAGCCCCAGCATTTT
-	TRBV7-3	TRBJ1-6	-	CASSIKPDSPLHF	TGTGCCAGCAGCATAAAACCGGATTCACCCCTCCACTTT
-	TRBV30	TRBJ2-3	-	CAWSVEGPNTQYF	TGTGCCTGGAGTGTAGAGGGCCCAAATACGCAGTATTTT
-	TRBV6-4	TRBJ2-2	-	CASSDSTGDGDTGELFF	TGTGCCAGCAGTGACTCGACGGGGGACGGAGACACCGGGGAGCTGTTTTTT